This TCR beta chain is from a study of Graves' ophthalmopathy and Graves' hyperthyroidism. Study as a whole: There was a collection of peripheral blood at initial diagnosis, before any treatment. Whole-study findings and limits: In blood, most expanded thyroid clonotypes above 0.001 frequency were also detected. A model of 13 signatures distinguished ophthalmopathy from stable hyperthyroidism at approximately 89% sensitivity and around 81% specificity.

Trimming cost V 0 bases and J 6 bases; bases outside gene matches: 8. This CDR3 is 16 amino acids long. Per germline, CDR1 KGHSH and CDR2 LQKENI. As for this clonotype: Its matching antigen is unknown.

Using RNA transcripts, the TCR beta CDR3 regions were amplified. First-round RT-PCR with HTBI primers preceded a second-round multiplex PCR. TCRdb itself ran the multiplex PCR reads through MiXCR, one entry per CDR3 protein. This repertoire shows some 520,000 distinct CDR3 sequences, roughly an eighth found once; its top ten account for 9.5% to 10%. Ophthalmopathic donors had moderate-to-severe activity, CAS ≥3 and NOSPECS ≥4, with disease that had lasted under 3 months. The sequenced material came from blood. This chain connects TRBV18 to TRBJ2-7; 10 bases agree with TRBD2. The source of this sequence is a woman in her twenties or thirties with Graves' ophthalmopathy. CDR3 nucleotides: TGTGCCAGCTCACCACCTGTCACTAGCGGGAAGTTCGAGCAGTACTTC. It translates to CASSPPVTSGKFEQYF.